The T cell receptor beta chain described here comes from a study of blood T cell repertoires in COVID-19 (dated by TCRdb to about 2020). Regarding the study in general: The collaborator samples originated in the United States, Italy and Spain and spanned the acute and convalescent phases of COVID-19. The prospective study material was composed of cDNA or gDNA derived from T cells, B-cell-depleted T cells, or PBMCs. Subjects who had been exposed to COVID-19, were actively infected with it, or had recovered from it provided the deeply sampled blood TCRbeta repertoires that made up the dataset. The repertoires were released in a freely available public database meant as a resource for research on the immune response to SARS-CoV-2. The samples were drawn from two sources: the first 160 participants of the ongoing ImmuneRACE study, and 950 to 1,500 subjects contributed by 6 global collaborators. A de-identified subject ID, COVID-19 status, age in years and sex were almost always included in the sample metadata. HLA class I and class II types, where available, came from metadata supplied by the sample provider rather than from assay-based typing.

To note about this clone: Its target antigen remains unknown. No much larger clone is present one base from it, and per-base qualities are unavailable.

TCRbeta CDR3 regions were amplified from genomic DNA using the immunoSEQ Assay, a bias-controlled multiplex PCR. Regarding the original processing steps: Within the assay, amplification of reference gene primers was used to estimate how many nucleated cells each sample contained. To quantify the absolute abundance of each unique TCRbeta CDR3 rearrangement, sequence reads were collapsed and filtered. Productive Simpson clonality was computed per sample as the square root of Simpson's diversity index over productive rearrangements. This immuneACCESS table, as held by TCRdb, lists in-frame sequences with V and J called but not all clones. Of the missing ones, under half trace to an unresolved V gene in checked studies; the others have no known cause. The DNA gave D and trimming, while V, J and clone size come from that table. The sample includes under 200,000 clones, with roughly 88% observed a single time. The ten largest account for 5% to 7% of the sample.

Participants in the prospective study were enrolled through a virtual design, were aged roughly 18 to 100 years, and lived in about two dozen United States geographic areas. Cohort assignment in the prospective study relied on participant-reported clinical history from a screening survey and a study questionnaire. Each participant in the prospective study had whole blood, serum and a nasopharyngeal or oropharyngeal swab collected by mobile phlebotomists. Prospective study participants could optionally give additional blood draws and questionnaires over an approximately 2-month period. Blood samples from the prospective study were shipped frozen or at room temperature prior to DNA extraction. The paper's findings and limits, for the study overall: Clinical and demographic metadata were provided uncurated, with the amount varying by source and participant.

V loses 4 bases, J loses 1 base, and the germline ends lie 11 bases apart. Measured from the cysteine to the phenylalanine, the CDR3 is 14 residues long. CDR3 DNA only is kept here, 42 bases in frame from base 1. The germline V gene specifies SGHRS as CDR1 and YFSETQ as CDR2. The V gene is TRBV5-1 and the J gene is TRBJ1-1, with a weak D call of TRBD1 (6 bases match). Sequenced input: PBMCs or T cells enriched from blood (not recorded which). This receptor was taken from a man in his forties with acute COVID-19. The nucleotide sequence is TGCGCCAGCAGCCACGGGGGGGCGAACACTGAAGCTTTCTTT. It is translated as CASSHGGANTEAFF.